The 3 T cell receptor beta chains listed next were all sequenced from one sample in a study of blood T cell repertoires in COVID-19 (dated by TCRdb to between 2020 and 2021). Libraries came from the immunoSEQ multiplex PCR assay. Entries here come from immuneACCESS through TCRdb and include only in-frame sequences with V and J called. Some clones fail to appear in such tables; in the studies checked, an unresolved V gene covers under half of the shortfall, and the cause of the remainder is unknown. This sample gives fewer than 250,000 clones in total; 85% of them show up just once. The ten largest clones capture 5% to 7% of the sample. The specimen sequenced was peripheral blood. The receptors stem from a woman aged 60-75 years with active or convalescent COVID-19.

This clone was recorded only once. The chain couples TRBV3-1 (or the pseudogene TRBV3-2) to TRBJ2-5; D gene ambiguous. Trimming pared 4 bases from V and 8 bases from J, leaving 17 bases between. The CDR3 totals 14 residues. Germline CDR1 LGHDT, CDR2 YNNKEL (reference sequence). The CDR3 region is CASSPPSAKGTQYF. CDR3 nucleotide sequence: TGTGCCAGCAGCCCCCCCAGCGCCAAAGGAACCCAGTACTTC.

V and J are TRBV5-1 and TRBJ2-3, with TRBD2 matching over 11 bases. The CDR3 has 16 amino acids. Trimming at V came to 2 bases and at J to 0 bases, leaving 2 bases not matched to a gene. Germline V lookup: CDR1 SGHRS, CDR2 YFSETQ. CDR3 bases: TGCGCCAGCAGCTTTCGGACTAGCGGGAGCACAGATACGCAGTATTTT. The encoded protein is CASSFRTSGSTDTQYF.

This chain joins TRBV9 and TRBJ1-1; 8 bases are a match to TRBD1. The V gene's germline CDR1 is SGDLS and CDR2 YYNGEE. The CDR3 extends over 17 amino acids. V was clipped by 3 bases and J by 4 bases; unmatched bases: 14. The CDR3: CASSAGQGGRFSTEAFF. CDR3 DNA sequence: TGTGCCAGCAGCGCCGGACAGGGAGGTCGCTTTTCCACTGAAGCTTTCTTT.